This T cell receptor (beta chain) was recovered during a study of T-cell memory formation after mild COVID-19. Study findings and constraints: Clones contracting day 15 to 85 were balanced CD4/CD8; later expanders leaned CD4+. Pre-infection memory contained some responding clones, which suggested that cross-reactive memory had joined.

A single record per CDR3 protein comes from TCRdb applying MiXCR to the 5' RACE reads. Here the sample spans 150,000 or so distinct CDR3 sequences, 11% being singletons. The germline V and J ends were trimmed by 4 bases and 7 bases, with 19 bases remaining between them. Germline CDR1 is MGHRA and CDR2 is YSYEKL. The CDR3 runs 15 residues. Ten or more counts support this clonotype. Its antigen remains unidentified. The chain employs TRBV4-1 and TRBJ1-2, with D unresolved. The specimen was PBMCs or a T cell subset sorted from them (not recorded which). The sequence derives from a man aged 18 to 29 who had mild COVID-19 (a few samples of this study predate the infection). Cell type and time point are not known. CDR3 DNA sequence: TGCGCCAGCAGCCGCCCGGGAGAGGGTCTCTTTGGCTACACCTTC. The encoded protein is CASSRPGEGLFGYTF.